This is a list of T cell receptor beta chains from one sample in a study of patients and donors after allogeneic stem cell transplantation. From the RT-PCR reads, TCRdb called clonotypes with MiXCR, one entry per CDR3 protein. The table has about a million distinct CDR3 sequences, about a sixth seen once; the top ten hold roughly 6%. Sequencing was carried out using blood, either unsorted or a sorted T cell fraction (not recorded which). The receptors were sampled from a human donor who was either an allogeneic HSCT recipient or a stem cell or donor lymphocyte infusion donor (not recorded which). It is not recorded whose cells these are; they may come from a transplant donor. Both conserved end residues are part of each CDR3. A D gene is named only where the DNA matches it firmly. A row's size may be missing; if present it is once, few, many or a size class.

D gene	V gene	J gene	clone size	CDR3 protein	CDR3 DNA
NA	TRBV12-3/TRBV12-4	TRBJ1-2	NA	CASSPVSALSYGYTF	TGTGCCAGCAGTCCGGTATCGGCCCTCAGCTATGGCTACACCTTC
NA	TRBV19	TRBJ2-4	few	CASSTLRDLNIQYF	TGTGCCAGTAGTACCCTCCGGGACCTTAACATTCAGTACTTC
NA	TRBV4-1	TRBJ2-7	NA	CASSPQAGVSYEQYF	TGCGCCAGCAGCCCTCAAGCTGGGGTTTCCTACGAGCAGTACTTC
NA	TRBV7-9	TRBJ1-4	NA	CASTRASSNEKLFF	TGTGCCAGCACTAGGGCATCATCTAATGAAAAACTGTTTTTT
NA	TRBV20-1	TRBJ1-1	few	CSARATGTWNTEAFF	TGCAGTGCTAGGGCCACCGGGACATGGAACACTGAAGCTTTCTTT
TRBD1	TRBV15	TRBJ2-7	NA	CATSSGRGLYEQYF	TGTGCCACCAGCAGCGGCAGGGGGCTCTACGAGCAGTACTTC
TRBD2	TRBV15	TRBJ2-3	few	CATSRVGGEGRYADTQYF	TGTGCCACCAGCAGAGTCGGGGGGGAGGGCCGATACGCAGATACGCAGTATTTT
TRBD2	TRBV20-1	TRBJ2-7	NA	CSARPSSGFTYEQYF	TGCAGTGCCCGCCCCTCTAGCGGATTCACCTACGAGCAGTACTTC
NA	TRBV7-2	TRBJ1-3	few	CASSFRGENTIYF	TGTGCCAGCAGCTTTAGAGGTGAAAACACCATATATTTT
NA	TRBV5-1	TRBJ2-7	NA	CASSLRAEASREQYF	TGCGCCAGCAGCTTGAGAGCGGAGGCCTCTCGGGAGCAGTACTTC
TRBD2	TRBV7-8	TRBJ2-7	NA	CASSLGGEGRYEQYF	TGTGCCAGCAGCTTAGGGGGGGAGGGCCGGTACGAGCAGTACTTC
NA	TRBV12-3/TRBV12-4	TRBJ1-3	many	CASSLGGGSGNTIYF	TGTGCCAGCAGTTTAGGAGGAGGGTCTGGAAACACCATATATTTT
NA	TRBV5-1	TRBJ1-1	many	CASSPAPGRGRIDTEAFF	TGCGCCAGCAGCCCGGCCCCCGGAAGGGGCAGGATAGACACTGAAGCTTTCTTT
NA	TRBV12-3/TRBV12-4	TRBJ1-5	many	CASSFEARPANQPQHF	TGTGCCAGCAGTTTTGAGGCAAGGCCGGCGAATCAGCCCCAGCATTTT
NA	TRBV5-1	TRBJ2-2	NA	CASSLDDGPVKLFF	TGCGCCAGCAGCTTGGATGACGGGCCGGTAAAGCTGTTTTTT
TRBD2	TRBV9	TRBJ2-7	NA	CASSHRTSGNLYEQYF	TGTGCCAGCAGCCATCGGACTAGCGGGAATCTCTACGAGCAGTACTTC
NA	TRBV12-3/TRBV12-4	TRBJ2-5	NA	CASSLTHGRPHF	TGTGCCAGCAGTTTAACTCACGGACGCCCCCACTTC
NA	TRBV6-1	TRBJ1-1	few	CASSGGEVVGEAFF	TGTGCCAGCAGTGGAGGGGAGGTGGTGGGTGAAGCTTTCTTT
NA	TRBV18	TRBJ1-6	few	CASSPSRSSYNSPLHF	TGTGCCAGCTCGCCATCAAGGAGCTCCTATAATTCACCCCTCCACTTT